The clone carrying this TCR beta chain was detected many times. Antigen specificity is unknown. This record belongs to a study of regulatory T cells in long-lasting Graves disease. Germline V gives CDR1 KGHDR, CDR2 SFDVKD. V was pared by 9 bases and J by 0 bases, with 11 bases between. CDR3 length: 15 residues. Arm-PCR with iRepertoire HTBI primers amplified the CDR3 regions for these TCR beta libraries. One entry per CDR3 protein results from TCRdb running MiXCR on the multiplex PCR reads. The table has about 290,000 distinct CDR3 sequences, 20% to 25% seen once. Time point indicated: persistent/refractory GD, antithyroid drugs over 5 years with positive TRAb. After RNA was extracted from PBMCs, the TCR library was made from it. Study-wide results and limits: Whereas about a thousand public clonotypes were shared by new patients, persistent patients shared more, at 2,741.

V and J are TRBV24-1 and TRBJ2-6, with D maybe TRBD1 (7 bases). This clonotype was obtained from a female donor with Graves disease. The specimen was peripheral blood mononuclear cells (PBMCs), collected when the disease was refractory, from a patient treated with antithyroid drugs. The CDR3 region has the DNA TGTGCCACCGGCGGGACAGACTCTGGGGCCAACGTCCTGACTTTC. It translates to CATGGTDSGANVLTF.